This TCR beta chain came from a study of blood T cell repertoires in COVID-19. Looking at the study overall: The United States, Italy and Spain provided the acute and convalescent COVID-19 samples.

The CDR3 totals 17 residues. V dropped 0 bases and J dropped 1; count of bases not matched to a gene: 6. The germline gives CDR1 SGHTA, CDR2 FQGTGA. Original data processing: Reference gene primers were amplified, and this amplification served to estimate nucleated cell counts. Sequencing used immunoSEQ multiplex PCR; TCRdb keeps in-frame clones, though not all of them. V and J calls plus clone size are reproduced from that table; the DNA served to infer D and trimming. Of roughly 130,000 clones listed, 90% were seen once; the top ten hold more than 3%. This clone was counted a single time. The material sequenced was peripheral blood. V usage is TRBV7-3 and J usage is TRBJ2-3; 8 bases map to TRBD2. This TCR was recovered from a man aged 45 to 65 with active COVID-19. The CDR3: CASSLTLSGGGTDTQYF. The CDR3 DNA reads as TGTGCCAGCAGCTTAACCTTAAGCGGGGGAGGCACAGATACGCAGTATTTT.